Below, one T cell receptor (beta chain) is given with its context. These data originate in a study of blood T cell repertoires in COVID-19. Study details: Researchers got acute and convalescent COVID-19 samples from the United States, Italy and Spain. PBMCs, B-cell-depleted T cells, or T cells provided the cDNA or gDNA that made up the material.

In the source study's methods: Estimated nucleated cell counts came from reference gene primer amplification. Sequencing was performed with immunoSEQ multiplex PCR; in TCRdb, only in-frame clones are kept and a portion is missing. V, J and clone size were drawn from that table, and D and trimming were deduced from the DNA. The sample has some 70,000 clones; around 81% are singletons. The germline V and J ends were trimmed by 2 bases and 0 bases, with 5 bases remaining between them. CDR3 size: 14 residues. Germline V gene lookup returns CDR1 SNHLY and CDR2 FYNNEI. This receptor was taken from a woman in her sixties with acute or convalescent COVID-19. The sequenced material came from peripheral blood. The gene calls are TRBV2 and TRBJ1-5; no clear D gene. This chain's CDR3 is CASSEMSSNQPQHF. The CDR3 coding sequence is TGTGCCAGCAGTGAAATGAGTAGCAATCAGCCCCAGCATTTT.